The next 25 T cell receptor beta chains were all read from a single sample in a study of cytomegalovirus exposure and HLA in healthy donors (dated by TCRdb to about 2017). Receptor libraries were prepared by the immunoSEQ multiplex PCR assay. For the multiplex PCR, a mixture combining 60 forward primers for TCR Vbeta segments and 13 reverse primers for TCR Jbeta segments was used. TCRdb limited this immuneACCESS table to in-frame rearrangements with V and J called. A share of clones is missing; checked studies link under half to unresolved V genes, and the rest is unexplained. Here the sample has about 140,000 clones; approximately 78% occur a single time. In total, the top ten clones hold around 4.5% of the sample. Sequenced input: PBMCs. All receptors come from a woman between 40 and 55 years old in good health and CMV-seropositive.

This chain joins TRBV11-1 and TRBJ2-3; 7 nucleotides match TRBD1. CDR1 is SGHAT and CDR2 is FQDESV in the germline V gene (reference sequence). The CDR3 loop spans 16 amino acids. V shed 1 base and J 2 bases; nucleotides not matched to a gene: 6. The CDR3, as DNA: TGTGCCAGCAGCTTAGGAGGGGGCTTTATCACAGATACGCAGTATTTT. Protein product: CASSLGGGFITDTQYF. The full variable domain, with the rest looked up from reference TRBV11-1 and TRBJ2-3, is EAEVAQSPRYKITEKSQAVAFWCDPISGHATLYWYRQILGQGPELLVQFQDESVVDDSQLPKDRFSAERLKGVDSTLKIQPAELGDSAMYLCASSLGGGFITDTQYFGPGTRLTVL.

In this sample, this clone turned up once. J is TRBJ2-7 and V is TRBV27, with D uncertain. The CDR3 extends over 12 amino acids. Germline CDR1 reads MNHEY; CDR2 reads SMNVEV (reference sequence). The V and J ends lost 4 bases and 5 bases respectively, with 9 bases between them. CDR3 DNA sequence: TGTGCCAGCAGTTCGAGTCCGGACGAGCAGTACTTC. Translation: CASSSSPDEQYF.

V is TRBV14 and J is TRBJ2-2, with unresolved D. CDR3 length: 15 residues. Germline CDR1 and CDR2: SGHDN and FVKESK. Trimming removed 7 bases from V and 3 bases from J, with 15 bases in between. The CDR3 DNA sequence: TGTGCCAGCAATTGGCCCCTCCGTGACACCGGGGAGCTGTTTTTT. This encodes CASNWPLRDTGELFF.

This chain connects TRBV19 to TRBJ1-1; TRBD1 matches at 8 bases. The germline CDR1 and CDR2 sequences are LNHDA and SQIVND (reference sequence). J was trimmed by 5 bases and V by 8 bases; bases with no gene match: 10. The CDR3 runs to 14 residues. CDR3 loop: CASFPQGGGTEAFF. The CDR3, as DNA: TGTGCCAGTTTCCCACAGGGGGGTGGAACTGAAGCTTTCTTT.

This sequence joins TRBV25-1 and TRBJ2-1; TRBD1 might be the D (6 bases). Trimming took 3 bases from V and 0 from J, leaving 15 bases between them. The germline gives CDR1 MGHDK, CDR2 SYGVNS. CDR3 length: 17 residues. In nucleotides, the CDR3 is TGTGCCAGCAGTGAGAGGGGGTGGTACGACTCCTACAATGAGCAGTTCTTC. It is translated as CASSERGWYDSYNEQFF.

The gene calls are TRBV5-7 and TRBJ2-5; D is possibly TRBD1 (5 bases). TRBV5-7 counts as an open reading frame of uncertain function. V lost 4 bases, J lost 5 bases, and 18 bases lay in between. This CDR3 is 15 amino acids long. In DNA form, the CDR3 reads TGTGCCAGCAGCCCAACTCAGGGATTGAGGGAGACCCAGTACTTC. This sequence encodes CASSPTQGLRETQYF.

The chain links TRBV19 to TRBJ2-7, with 9 bases fitting TRBD2. Unmatched junction bases numbered 12, after V lost 7 bases and J lost 5 bases. Germline V CDR1 and CDR2: LNHDA, SQIVND (reference sequence). There are 15 residues in the CDR3. CDR3 nucleotide sequence: TGTGCCAGTACGAGTAGCGGGAGAGCAGGGGACGAGCAGTACTTC. This gives the protein CASTSSGRAGDEQYF.

The chain joins TRBV19 to TRBJ1-5; TRBD1 agrees at 7 bases. CDR3 length equals 15 residues. The J segment lost 4 bases and the V segment lost 3 bases, leaving 6 bases of the junction unmatched. Germline CDR1 LNHDA, CDR2 SQIVND (reference sequence). This chain's CDR3 is CASSIAGQANQPQHF. In nucleotides, the CDR3 is TGTGCCAGTAGTATCGCCGGACAGGCAAATCAGCCCCAGCATTTT.

As regards this clone: The junction differs from germline at one of its ends, possibly a read error. The chain recombines TRBV30 with TRBJ2-6, with D tentatively TRBD2 (6 bases). CDR1 is GTSNPN, CDR2 SVGIG, per germline (reference sequence). This CDR3 contains 12 residues. The DNA for the CDR3 is TGTGCCTGGAGTGTACGTTTGGAGGGGCCTTTTTTC. This codes for CAWSVRLEGPFF. Full variable domain (outside the CDR3, taken from reference TRBV30 and TRBJ2-6): SQTIHQWPATLVQPVGSPLSLECTVEGTSNPNLYWYRQAAGRGLQLLFYSVGIGQISSEVPQNLSASRPQDRQFILSSKKLLLSDSGFYLCAWSVRLEGPFFGAGSRLTVL.

The CDR3 sequence is CASSHSLPGTSGGAHEQYF. The CDR3 DNA reads TGCGCCAGCAGCCATTCCCTCCCCGGGACTAGCGGGGGGGCCCACGAGCAGTACTTC. The rearrangement joins TRBV4-1 to TRBJ2-7, with 16 bases identical to TRBD2. V shed 3 bases, J shed 5 bases, and the junction held 13 bases outside the gene matches. The CDR3 is 19 amino acids. Germline V gene data show CDR1 as MGHRA and CDR2 as YSYEKL.

The chain employs TRBV15 and TRBJ1-5, with D possibly matching TRBD1 (5 bases). This CDR3 contains 16 residues. CDR1 LNHNV and CDR2 YYDKDF come from the germline V gene (reference sequence). V dropped 0 bases and J dropped 3 bases, with 12 bases sitting between them. CDR3 DNA: TGTGCCACCAGCAGAGATCGCGGCAGGGACAATCAGCCCCAGCATTTT. Encoded protein: CATSRDRGRDNQPQHF.

The rearrangement uses TRBV19 and TRBJ2-4; D gene ambiguous. Trimming stripped 4 bases from V and 2 bases from J, with 12 bases between. The germline V gene has CDR1 LNHDA and CDR2 SQIVND (reference sequence). The CDR3 loop spans 15 amino acids. CDR3 protein: CASSTGVRSKNIQYF. The CDR3 nucleotides read TGTGCCAGTAGTACCGGTGTACGGTCCAAAAACATTCAGTACTTC.

This chain connects TRBV7-9 to TRBJ1-3; 10 nucleotides align to TRBD1. With 6 bases clipped from V and 5 bases from J, the junction kept 4 bases outside the gene matches. This CDR3 spans 14 amino acids. In germline, CDR1 is SEHNR, CDR2 FQNEAQ (reference sequence). The CDR3 region is CASRRDRGRNTIYF. As DNA, the CDR3 is TGTGCCAGCAGAAGGGACAGGGGTCGAAACACCATATATTTT. The full variable domain, in which reference TRBV7-9 and TRBJ1-3 provide the parts outside the CDR3, is DTGVSQNPRHKITKRGQNVTFRCDPISEHNRLYWYRQTLGQGPEFLTYFQNEAQLEKSRLLSDRFSAERPKGSFSTLEIQRTEQGDSAMYLCASRRDRGRNTIYFGEGSWLTVV.

The chain links TRBV7-2 to TRBJ2-1; 11 positions match TRBD2. The V gene's germline CDR1 is SGHTA and CDR2 FQGNSA. The CDR3 is made up of 16 amino acids. Trimming cost V 3 bases and J 3 bases; bases outside gene matches: 4. The CDR3 spells CASSLPLAGGYNEQFF. The CDR3 DNA reads TGTGCCAGCAGCTTGCCGCTAGCGGGAGGCTACAATGAGCAGTTCTTC.

This chain links TRBV4-3 with TRBJ2-5, with a tentative D call TRBD2 (6 bases). The CDR3 runs 15 residues. Trimming removed 1 base from V and 1 base from J, with 10 bases in between. Germline lookup yields CDR1 LGHNA and CDR2 YSLEER. CDR3 sequence reads: CASSQGRGIQETQYF. The CDR3 DNA reads TGCGCCAGCAGCCAAGGGAGGGGCATCCAAGAGACCCAGTACTTC.

V is TRBV27 and J is TRBJ2-1; D might be TRBD2 (6 bases). The CDR3 has 14 amino acids. V lost 2 bases and J lost 10, with 15 bases in between. CDR1 is MNHEY, CDR2 SMNVEV, per germline (reference sequence). CDR3: CASSLAGSVSEQFF. In DNA form, the CDR3 reads TGTGCCAGCAGTTTAGCGGGAAGTGTTAGCGAGCAGTTCTTC.

This clone has just one count. The chain joins TRBV7-9 to TRBJ2-7; 8 positions agree with TRBD2. V trimming: 5 bases; J trimming: 3 bases; junction bases outside the gene matches: 6. The CDR3 length is 14 residues. The germline V gene has CDR1 SEHNR and CDR2 FQNEAQ (reference sequence). CDR3 sequence: CASSPRTSYYEQYF. CDR3 nucleotide sequence: TGTGCCAGCAGCCCGAGGACTAGCTACTACGAGCAGTACTTC.

The CDR3 bases are TGTGCCAGCAGCGCAAGTAGAGTGGGCAATCAGCCCCAGCATTTT. It encodes CASSASRVGNQPQHF. This rearrangement joins TRBV5-8 to TRBJ1-5; D unclear. Trimming removed 4 bases from V and 2 bases from J, with 13 bases in between. The germline V gene encodes CDR1 SGHTS and CDR2 YDEGEE. The CDR3 is 15 residues long. The complete variable domain, with remaining parts taken from reference TRBV5-8 and TRBJ1-5, reads EAGVTQSPTHLIKTRGQQATLRCSPISGHTSVYWYQQALGLGLQFLLWYDEGEERNRGNFPPRFSGRQFPNYSSELNVNALELEDSALYLCASSASRVGNQPQHFGDGTRLSIL.

The chain links TRBV6-5 to TRBJ2-3; a possible D gene is TRBD1 (6 bases). Germline loops: CDR1 MNHEY, CDR2 SVGAGI. V lost 5 bases, J lost 1 base, and 13 bases lay in between. This CDR3 spans 15 amino acids. Here the CDR3 DNA reads TGTGCCAGCAGTCCCAGGGGAGCCCGCACAGATACGCAGTATTTT. It translates to CASSPRGARTDTQYF.

This clone was picked up a small number of times. The chain has TRBV4-3 and TRBJ2-6; D unresolved. Germline CDR1 LGHNA, CDR2 YSLEER. The germline V and J ends were trimmed by 0 bases and 0 bases, with 6 bases remaining between them. The CDR3 has 16 residues. CDR3 sequence reads: CASSQDSSSGANVLTF. Here the CDR3 DNA reads TGCGCCAGCAGCCAAGATTCCTCCTCTGGGGCCAACGTCCTGACTTTC.

For this clone: Its ends do not fully match the called genes, so a read error is possible. The V and J genes are TRBV30 and TRBJ2-7; maybe TRBD2 (6 bases). This CDR3 region has 12 residues. Per germline, CDR1 GTSNPN and CDR2 SVGIG (reference sequence). CDR3 sequence (DNA): TGTGCCTGGAGTGTACGAGGAGGGTCTGTTTTCTTC. Amino acid sequence: CAWSVRGGSVFF.

The V call is TRBV4-1, the J call TRBJ2-7; 7 bases line up with TRBD1. The germline V gene has CDR1 MGHRA and CDR2 YSYEKL. The CDR3 has 15 residues. J lost 3 bases, V lost 2 bases, and 7 bases had no gene match. The CDR3 sequence: CASSQSGTAGYEQYF. As DNA, the CDR3 is TGCGCCAGCAGCCAATCCGGGACAGCCGGCTACGAGCAGTACTTC.

The chain combines TRBV19 with TRBJ1-2; 9 bases map to TRBD1. J lost 6 bases, V lost 4 bases, and 9 bases had no gene match. The length of the CDR3 is 15 residues. From germline, CDR1 is LNHDA and CDR2 SQIVND (reference sequence). The DNA for the CDR3 is TGTGCCAGTAGTAAGAGACAGGGGGACGTCGATGGCTACACCTTC. Protein product: CASSKRQGDVDGYTF. Together with reference TRBV19 and TRBJ1-2, the CDR3 gives the full variable domain: DGGITQSPKYLFRKEGQNVTLSCEQNLNHDAMYWYRQDPGQGLRLIYYSQIVNDFQKGDIAEGYSVSREKKESFPLTVTSAQKNPTAFYLCASSKRQGDVDGYTFGSGTRLTVV.

The chain joins TRBV6-1 to TRBJ2-5, with a weak D call TRBD1 (5 bases). Germline assignment: CDR1 MNHNS and CDR2 SASEGT. The CDR3 contains 16 residues. With 6 bases removed from V and 2 bases from J, the gap between germline ends came to 19 bases. DNA for the CDR3: TGTGCCAGCAGCGAACCTAAGACAGTCGAACAAGAGACCCAGTACTTC. Protein: CASSEPKTVEQETQYF.

V usage is TRBV2 and J usage is TRBJ2-2; D is perhaps TRBD2 (5 bases). This CDR3 comprises 16 residues. The V end lost 6 bases, the J end lost 2 bases, and 16 bases lay between the germline ends. Germline CDR1 is SNHLY and CDR2 is FYNNEI. For the CDR3, the DNA is TGTGCCAGCAGAGTGGGCACGGGAACAAACACCGGGGAGCTGTTTTTT. Its translation: CASRVGTGTNTGELFF.